The sample holds a few counts of the clone carrying this T cell receptor beta chain. Its target is unknown. The V gene's germline CDR1 is MDHEN and CDR2 SYDVKM. The CDR3 is 15 residues long. V was pared by 6 bases and J by 3 bases, with 15 bases between. This sample is part of a study of beta chain features in type 1 diabetes. The study, taken as a whole, reports: Shorter TCRB CDR3s, moderately but significantly so, marked every one of the four CD4+ subsets in Type 1 diabetes patients.

Expressed TCRB transcripts got sequenced, as all isolated RNA was reverse transcribed. Assay: immunoSEQ multiplex PCR; the TCRdb copy retains only in-frame clones and omits some. The sample records hundreds of thousands of clones, around 15% being singletons. Without exception, sorted populations had purity beyond 95%. Specimen: naive CD4+ T cells from blood. This sequence was found in a man aged 18 to 29 with type 1 diabetes. V gene TRBV28 combines with J gene TRBJ1-5; no firm D call. CDR3: CASRRRDTINQPQHF. The CDR3 DNA reads as TGTGCCAGCAGACGGAGAGACACGATCAATCAGCCCCAGCATTTT.